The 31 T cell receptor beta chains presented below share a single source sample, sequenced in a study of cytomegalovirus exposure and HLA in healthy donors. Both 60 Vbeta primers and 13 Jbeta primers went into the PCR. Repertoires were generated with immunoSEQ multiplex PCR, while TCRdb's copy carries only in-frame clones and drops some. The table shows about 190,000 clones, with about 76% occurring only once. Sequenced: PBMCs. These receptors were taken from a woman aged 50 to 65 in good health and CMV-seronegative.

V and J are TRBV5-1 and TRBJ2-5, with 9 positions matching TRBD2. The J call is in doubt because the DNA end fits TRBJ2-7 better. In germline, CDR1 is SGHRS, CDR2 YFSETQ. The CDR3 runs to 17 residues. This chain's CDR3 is CASSPGLARVYIYEQYF. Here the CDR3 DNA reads TGCGCCAGCAGCCCCGGACTAGCGCGGGTCTACATCTACGAGCAGTACTTC.

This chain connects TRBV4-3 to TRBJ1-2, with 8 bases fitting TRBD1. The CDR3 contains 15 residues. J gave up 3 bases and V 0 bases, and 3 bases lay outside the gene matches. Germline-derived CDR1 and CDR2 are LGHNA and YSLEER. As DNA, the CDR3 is TGCGCCAGCAGCCAAGAATCACAGGGGGACTATGGCTACACCTTC. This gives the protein CASSQESQGDYGYTF.

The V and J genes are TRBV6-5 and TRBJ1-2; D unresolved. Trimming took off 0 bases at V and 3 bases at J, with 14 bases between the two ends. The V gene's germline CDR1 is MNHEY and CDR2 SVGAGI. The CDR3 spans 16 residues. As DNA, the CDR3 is TGTGCCAGCAGTTACTCAGGGATTGGGAGGGACTATGGCTACACCTTC. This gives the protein CASSYSGIGRDYGYTF.

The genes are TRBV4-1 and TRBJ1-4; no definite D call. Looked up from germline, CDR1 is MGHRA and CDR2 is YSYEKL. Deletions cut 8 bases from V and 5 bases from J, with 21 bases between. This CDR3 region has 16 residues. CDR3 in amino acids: CASRRLAGGTNEKLFF. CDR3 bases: TGCGCCAGCCGCCGCCTTGCAGGAGGAACAAATGAAAAACTGTTTTTT.

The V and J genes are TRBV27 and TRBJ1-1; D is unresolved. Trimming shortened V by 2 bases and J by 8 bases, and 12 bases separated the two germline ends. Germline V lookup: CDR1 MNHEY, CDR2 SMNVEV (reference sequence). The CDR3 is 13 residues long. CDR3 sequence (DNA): TGTGCCAGCAGTTTAATGGTGGGAGTGGAAGCTTTCTTT. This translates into CASSLMVGVEAFF.

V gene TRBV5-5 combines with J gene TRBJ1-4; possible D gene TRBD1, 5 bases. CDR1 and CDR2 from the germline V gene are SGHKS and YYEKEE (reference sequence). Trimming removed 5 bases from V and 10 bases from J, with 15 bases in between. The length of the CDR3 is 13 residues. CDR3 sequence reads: CASRSGTQGKLFF. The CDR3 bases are TGTGCCAGCAGGAGCGGGACGCAGGGAAAACTGTTTTTT.

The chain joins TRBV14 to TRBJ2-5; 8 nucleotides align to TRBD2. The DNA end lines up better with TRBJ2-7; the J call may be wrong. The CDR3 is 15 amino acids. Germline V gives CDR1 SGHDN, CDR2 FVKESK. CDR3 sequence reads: CASSQGGTSVYEQYF. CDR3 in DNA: TGTGCCAGCAGCCAAGGGGGGACTAGTGTCTACGAGCAGTACTTC.

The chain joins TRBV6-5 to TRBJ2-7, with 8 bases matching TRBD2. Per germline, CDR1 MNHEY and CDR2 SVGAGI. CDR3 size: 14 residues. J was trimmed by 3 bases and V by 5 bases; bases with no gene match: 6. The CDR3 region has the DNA TGTGCCAGCAGTCTGATAGCGGGAAGCTACGAGCAGTACTTC. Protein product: CASSLIAGSYEQYF.

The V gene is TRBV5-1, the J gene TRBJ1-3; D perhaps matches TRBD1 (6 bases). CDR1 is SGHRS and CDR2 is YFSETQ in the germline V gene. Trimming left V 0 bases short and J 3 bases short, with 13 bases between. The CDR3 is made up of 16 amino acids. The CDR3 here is CASSLAGQGFGNTIYF. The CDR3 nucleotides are TGCGCCAGCAGCTTGGCCGGGCAGGGGTTTGGAAACACCATATATTTT.

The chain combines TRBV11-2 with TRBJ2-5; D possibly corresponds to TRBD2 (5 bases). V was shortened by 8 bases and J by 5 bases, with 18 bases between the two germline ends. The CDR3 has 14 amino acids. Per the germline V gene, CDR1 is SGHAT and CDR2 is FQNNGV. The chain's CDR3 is CASRRETSPETQYF. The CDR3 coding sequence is TGTGCCAGCCGTAGGGAAACTAGTCCGGAGACCCAGTACTTC.

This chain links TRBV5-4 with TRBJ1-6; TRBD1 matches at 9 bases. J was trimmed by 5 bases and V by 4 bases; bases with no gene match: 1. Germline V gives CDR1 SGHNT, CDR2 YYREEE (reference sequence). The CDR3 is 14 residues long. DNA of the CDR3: TGTGCCAGCAGCAGGACAGGGGATAATTCACCCCTCCACTTT. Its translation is CASSRTGDNSPLHF.

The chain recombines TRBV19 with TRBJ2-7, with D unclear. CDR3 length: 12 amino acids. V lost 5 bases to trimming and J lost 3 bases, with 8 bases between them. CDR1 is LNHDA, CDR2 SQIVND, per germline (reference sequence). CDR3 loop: CASSSGSYEQYF. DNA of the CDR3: TGTGCCAGTAGTTCGGGTAGCTACGAGCAGTACTTC.

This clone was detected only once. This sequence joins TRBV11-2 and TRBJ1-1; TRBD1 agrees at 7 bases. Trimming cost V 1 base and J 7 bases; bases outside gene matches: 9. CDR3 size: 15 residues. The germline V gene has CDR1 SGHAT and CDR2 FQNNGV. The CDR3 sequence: CASSLVWTGEFEAFF. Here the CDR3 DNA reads TGTGCCAGCAGCTTAGTTTGGACAGGCGAGTTTGAAGCTTTCTTT.

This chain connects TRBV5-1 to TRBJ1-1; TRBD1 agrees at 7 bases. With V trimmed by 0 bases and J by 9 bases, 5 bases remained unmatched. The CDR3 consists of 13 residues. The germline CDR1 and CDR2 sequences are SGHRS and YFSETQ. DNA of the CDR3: TGCGCCAGCAGCTTGGAGGGGGCAGCTCAAGCTTTCTTT. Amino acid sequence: CASSLEGAAQAFF.

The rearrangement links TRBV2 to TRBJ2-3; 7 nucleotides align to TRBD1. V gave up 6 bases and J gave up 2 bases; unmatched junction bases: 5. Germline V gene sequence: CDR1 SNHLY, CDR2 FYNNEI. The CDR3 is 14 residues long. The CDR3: CASRPTGITDTQYF. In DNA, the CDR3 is TGTGCCAGCAGGCCGACAGGGATCACAGATACGCAGTATTTT.

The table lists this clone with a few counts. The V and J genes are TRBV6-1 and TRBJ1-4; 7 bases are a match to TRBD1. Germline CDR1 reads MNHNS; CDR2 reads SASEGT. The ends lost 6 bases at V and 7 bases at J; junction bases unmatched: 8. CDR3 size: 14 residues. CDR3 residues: CASRTHRGGEKLFF. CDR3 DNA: TGTGCCAGCAGAACTCACAGGGGAGGTGAAAAACTGTTTTTT.

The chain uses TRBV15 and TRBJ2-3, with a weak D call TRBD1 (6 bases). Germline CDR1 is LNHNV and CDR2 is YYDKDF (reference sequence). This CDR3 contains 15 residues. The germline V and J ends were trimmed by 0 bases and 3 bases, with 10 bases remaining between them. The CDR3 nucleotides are TGTGCCACCAGCAGAGAAACAGGGTTTACAGATACGCAGTATTTT. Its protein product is CATSRETGFTDTQYF.

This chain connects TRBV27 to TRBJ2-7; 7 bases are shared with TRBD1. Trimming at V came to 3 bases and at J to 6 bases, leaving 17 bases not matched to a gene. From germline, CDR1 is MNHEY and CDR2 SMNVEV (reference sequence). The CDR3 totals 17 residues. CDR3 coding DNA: TGTGCCAGCAGTTTTCCTTTTCCGACAGGGTACGCAACCGAGCAGTACTTC. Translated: CASSFPFPTGYATEQYF.

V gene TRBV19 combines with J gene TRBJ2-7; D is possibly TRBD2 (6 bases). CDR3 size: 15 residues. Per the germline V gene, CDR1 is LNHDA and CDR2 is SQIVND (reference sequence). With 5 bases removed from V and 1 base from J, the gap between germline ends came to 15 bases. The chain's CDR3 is CASSSLLTSSYEQYF. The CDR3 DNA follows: TGTGCCAGTAGTTCTCTCCTGACTAGTTCCTACGAGCAGTACTTC.

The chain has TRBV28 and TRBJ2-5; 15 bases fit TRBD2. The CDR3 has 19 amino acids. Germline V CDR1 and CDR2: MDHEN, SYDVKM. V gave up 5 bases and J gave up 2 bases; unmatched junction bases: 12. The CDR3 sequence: CASSRGGTSGRKIQETQYF. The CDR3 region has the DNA TGTGCCAGCAGTCGCGGCGGGACTAGCGGGAGGAAGATACAAGAGACCCAGTACTTC.

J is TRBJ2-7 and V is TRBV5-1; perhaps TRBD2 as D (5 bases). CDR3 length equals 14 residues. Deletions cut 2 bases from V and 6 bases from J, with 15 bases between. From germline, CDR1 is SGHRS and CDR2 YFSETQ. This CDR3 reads CASSFGQQGGEQYF. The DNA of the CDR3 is TGCGCCAGCAGCTTCGGGCAGCAAGGAGGCGAGCAGTACTTC.

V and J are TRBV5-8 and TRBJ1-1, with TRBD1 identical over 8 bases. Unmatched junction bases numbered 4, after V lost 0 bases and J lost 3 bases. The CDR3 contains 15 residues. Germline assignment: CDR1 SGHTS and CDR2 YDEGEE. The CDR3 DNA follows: TGTGCCAGCAGCTTGGATGGACAGGGCTACACTGAAGCTTTCTTT. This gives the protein CASSLDGQGYTEAFF.

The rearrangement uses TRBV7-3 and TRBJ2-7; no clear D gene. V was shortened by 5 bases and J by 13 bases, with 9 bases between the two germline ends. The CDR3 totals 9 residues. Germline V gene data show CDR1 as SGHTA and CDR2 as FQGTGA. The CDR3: CASSLDSYF. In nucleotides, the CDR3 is TGTGCCAGCAGCCTTGACTCATACTTC.

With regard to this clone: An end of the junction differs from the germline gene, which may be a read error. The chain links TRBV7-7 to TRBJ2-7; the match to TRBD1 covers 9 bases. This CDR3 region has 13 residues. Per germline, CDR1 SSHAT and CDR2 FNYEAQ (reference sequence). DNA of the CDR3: TGTGCTAGCAGCTCGGACAGGGGCTACGAGCAGTACTTC. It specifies CASSSDRGYEQYF.

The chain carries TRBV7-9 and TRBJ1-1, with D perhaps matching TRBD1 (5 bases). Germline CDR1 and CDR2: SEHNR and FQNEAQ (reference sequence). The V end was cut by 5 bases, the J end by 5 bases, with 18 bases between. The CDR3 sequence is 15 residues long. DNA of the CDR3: TGTGCCAGCAGCCCCTTGCCGACGGGGGAGACTGAAGCTTTCTTT. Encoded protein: CASSPLPTGETEAFF.

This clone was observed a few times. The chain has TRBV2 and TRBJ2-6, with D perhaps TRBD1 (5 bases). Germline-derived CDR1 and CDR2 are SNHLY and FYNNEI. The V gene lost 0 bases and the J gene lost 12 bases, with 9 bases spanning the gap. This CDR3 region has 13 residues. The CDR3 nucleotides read TGTGCCAGCAGTGAAGCTAGGGGCGCCGTCCTGACTTTC. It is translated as CASSEARGAVLTF.

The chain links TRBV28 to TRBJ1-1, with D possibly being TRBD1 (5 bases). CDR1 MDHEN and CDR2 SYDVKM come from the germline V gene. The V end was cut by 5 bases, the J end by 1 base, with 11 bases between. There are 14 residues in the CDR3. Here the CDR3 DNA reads TGTGCCAGCAGTATTCGAACAGGGAACACTGAAGCTTTCTTT. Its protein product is CASSIRTGNTEAFF. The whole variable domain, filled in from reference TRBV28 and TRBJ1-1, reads DVKVTQSSRYLVKRTGEKVFLECVQDMDHENMFWYRQDPGLGLRLIYFSYDVKMKEKGDIPEGYSVSREKKERFSLILESASTNQTSMYLCASSIRTGNTEAFFGQGTRLTVV.

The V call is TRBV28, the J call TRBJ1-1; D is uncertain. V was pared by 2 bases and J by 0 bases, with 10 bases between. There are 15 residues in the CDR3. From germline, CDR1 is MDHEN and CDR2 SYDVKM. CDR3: CASSLGSPMNTEAFF. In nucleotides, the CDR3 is TGTGCCAGCAGTTTAGGCAGTCCCATGAACACTGAAGCTTTCTTT.

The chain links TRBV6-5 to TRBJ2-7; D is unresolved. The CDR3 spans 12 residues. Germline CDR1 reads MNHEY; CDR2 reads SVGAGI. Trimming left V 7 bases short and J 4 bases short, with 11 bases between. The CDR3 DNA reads TGTGCCAGCACTCAACATAAATACGAGCAGTACTTC. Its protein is CASTQHKYEQYF.

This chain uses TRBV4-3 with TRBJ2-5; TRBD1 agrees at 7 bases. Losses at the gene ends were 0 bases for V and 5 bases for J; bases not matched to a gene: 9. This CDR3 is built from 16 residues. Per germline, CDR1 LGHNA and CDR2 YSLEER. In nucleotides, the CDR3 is TGCGCCAGCAGCCAAGATCTAGCAGGGGGAGAGGAGACCCAGTACTTC. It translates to CASSQDLAGGEETQYF.

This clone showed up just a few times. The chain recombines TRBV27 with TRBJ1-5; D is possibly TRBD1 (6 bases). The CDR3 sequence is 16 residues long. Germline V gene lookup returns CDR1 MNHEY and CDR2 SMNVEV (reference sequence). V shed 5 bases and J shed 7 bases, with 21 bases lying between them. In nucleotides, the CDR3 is TGTGCCAGCAGTCCCTTAGGGGGGGGCTACGACCAGCCCCAGCATTTT. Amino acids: CASSPLGGGYDQPQHF.